This T cell receptor beta chain was documented in a study of blood T cell repertoires in COVID-19. Whole-study context: Acute-phase and convalescent COVID-19 samples originated in the United States, Italy and Spain. T cells, B-cell-depleted T cells, or PBMCs supplied cDNA or gDNA.

In the original analysis: By means of reference gene primer amplification, nucleated cell counts were estimated. TCRdb's table, derived via immunoSEQ multiplex PCR, lists solely in-frame clones and lacks some. The V and J calls and clone size come from that table; D and trimming were worked out from the DNA. The table shows under 40,000 clones, with about 93% occurring only once. CDR1 and CDR2 (germline): SQVTM, ANQGSEA. V was cut by 6 bases and J by 0 bases, with 11 bases left in between. This CDR3 is 13 amino acids long. The gene calls are TRBV29-1 and TRBJ1-1, with D tentatively TRBD1 (6 bases). This sequence was found in a human donor in a cohort sampled during active COVID-19. Material: peripheral blood. Here the CDR3 DNA reads TGCAGCGTCCAAACAGGGTTGAACACTGAAGCTTTCTTT. This encodes CSVQTGLNTEAFF. The full variable domain, its missing parts supplied by reference TRBV29-1 and TRBJ1-1, is SAVISQKPSRDICQRGTSLTIQCQVDSQVTMMFWYRQQPGQSLTLIATANQGSEATYESGFVIDKFPISRPNLTFSTLTVSNMSPEDSSIYLCSVQTGLNTEAFFGQGTRLTVV.